A selection of T cell receptor beta chains follows, all from one sample in a study of T cell changes during pregnancy in multiple sclerosis. Assay used: immunoSEQ multiplex PCR; TCRdb lists only in-frame clones, some missing. The sample yields more than 35,000 clones, 88% seen once. The sequencing here drew on CD8+ T cells from peripheral blood mononuclear cells, taken after pregnancy. These receptors were obtained from a female donor in good health, enrolled as a control in a pregnancy study. CDR3s include the opening cysteine and the closing phenylalanine or tryptophan. D genes are given only for firm matches. The size field is filled for only some rows; it gives once, few, many or a size class.

>TRBJ1-1|.|.|TRBV4-3|16
TGCGCCAGCAGCCAAGATCTAGGGGGAATCAGGACTGAAGCTTTCTTT
CASSQDLGGIRTEAFF
>TRBJ1-1|once|.|TRBV4-3|15
TGCGCCAGCAGCCAAGATCCGGCGGTGAGGACTGAAGCTTTCTTT
CASSQDPAVRTEAFF
>TRBJ1-4|.|.|TRBV28|12
TGTGCCGGGGGGGGTAAAAATGAAAAACTGTTTTTT
CAGGGKNEKLFF
>TRBJ2-1|.|.|TRBV6-1|15
TGTGCCAGCAGTGAAGCGCTTCCGAGGGACAATGAGCAGTTCTTC
CASSEALPRDNEQFF
>TRBJ1-1|.|TRBD1|TRBV5-6|16
TGTGCCAGCAGCTTGGCAGGCAGGGGGGCCGACACTGAAGCTTTCTTT
CASSLAGRGADTEAFF
>TRBJ1-5|once|TRBD1|TRBV5-1|16
TGCGCCAGCAGCACCGGGACAGGGCACGGCAATCAGCCCCAGCATTTT
CASSTGTGHGNQPQHF
>TRBJ1-2|.|.|TRBV21-1|15
TGTGCCAGCCCGACAGGGTCGGTGAAAAGGTGTGGCTACACCTTC
CASPTGSVKRCGYTF
>TRBJ2-5|once|.|TRBV5-4|14
TGTGCCAGCAGCTTTTCCCGGGGGCAAGAGACCCAGTACTTC
CASSFSRGQETQYF
>TRBJ2-1|once|TRBD2|TRBV28|15
TGTGCCAGCAGTCCCCCTAGCGGGCCCTACAATGAGCAGTTCTTC
CASSPPSGPYNEQFF
>TRBJ1-1|.|TRBD1|TRBV4-3|14
TGCGCCAGCAGCCCAGACAGGGGGTTGGGTGAAGCTTTCTTT
CASSPDRGLGEAFF
>TRBJ2-7|few|.|TRBV5-5|15
TGTGCCAGCAGCCTAGCGGACAAGGGGGAATACGAGCAGTACTTC
CASSLADKGEYEQYF
>TRBJ1-1|.|.|TRBV7-3|13
TGTGCCAGTCGTGACAGGTTGAACACTGAAGCTTTCTTT
CASRDRLNTEAFF
>TRBJ2-7|.|TRBD1|TRBV4-3|16
TGCGCCAGCAGCCAAACGACAGGGGCTTCCTACGAGGAGCAGTACTTC
CASSQTTGASYEEQYF
>TRBJ1-2|.|.|TRBV19|15
TGTGCCAGTAGATATTCCTTGGGCGGGAGCTATGGCTACACCTTC
CASRYSLGGSYGYTF
>TRBJ1-5|.|.|TRBV4-3|15
TGCGCCAGCAGCTTCAACTTGGAGGGTGGCCAGCCCCAGCATTTT
CASSFNLEGGQPQHF
>TRBJ1-1|.|.|TRBV4-3|14
TGCGCCAGCAGCCAAGAATGGGAGTATTTTGAAGCTTTCTTT
CASSQEWEYFEAFF
>TRBJ1-1|.|.|TRBV9|13
TGTGCCAGCAGCGCCGATATGGGGCCTGAAGCTTTCTTT
CASSADMGPEAFF
>TRBJ1-4|.|.|TRBV11-2|15
TGTGCCAGCAGCTTAAACCCAGGGAGGGCTGAAAAACTGTTTTTT
CASSLNPGRAEKLFF
>TRBJ2-7|.|.|TRBV5-5|13
TGTGCCAGCAGCCCAGGGTACTCCTACGAGCAGTACTTC
CASSPGYSYEQYF
>TRBJ2-7|.|.|TRBV7-9|14
TGTGCCAGCAGCCCACAGGGAGGGGCCTACGAGCAGTACTTC
CASSPQGGAYEQYF
>TRBJ2-3|.|.|TRBV7-6|18
TGTGCCAGCAGCTTAGTGGCGTTTGGCGGGGATAGCACAGATACGCAGTATTTT
CASSLVAFGGDSTDTQYF
>TRBJ2-7|once|TRBD1|TRBV28|16
TGTGCCAGCAGTTACACTAGGGGGACAGAATACTACGAGCAGTACTTC
CASSYTRGTEYYEQYF
>TRBJ2-7|.|.|TRBV7-7|13
TGTGCTAGCAGCCCTAATGTGGGCGGGGAGCAGTACTTC
CASSPNVGGEQYF
>TRBJ2-1|.|.|TRBV5-1|13
TGCGCCAGCAGCTTGGCCGTCTACAATGAGCAGTTCTTC
CASSLAVYNEQFF
>TRBJ2-1|.|.|TRBV11-1|15
TGTGCCAGCAGCTTAACACTAGCCCTTTTAGATGAGCAGTTCTTC
CASSLTLALLDEQFF
>TRBJ2-5|.|TRBD2|TRBV7-9|16
TGTGCCAGCAGTGAAACTAGCGGGGGGGCACAAGAGACTCAGTACTTC
CASSETSGGAQETQYF
>TRBJ2-2|once|.|TRBV4-3|16
TGCGCCAGCAGCCAATCGCGACTCCTATACACCGGGGAGCTGTTTTTT
CASSQSRLLYTGELFF
>TRBJ1-3|.|.|TRBV29-1|16
TGCAGCGTCGCAGGGGTGGGCGACTACTCTGGAAACACCATATATTTT
CSVAGVGDYSGNTIYF
>TRBJ1-3|.|TRBD1|TRBV7-9|14
TGTGCCAGCAGTTCGGACAGGGGAGGAAACACCATATATTTT
CASSSDRGGNTIYF
>TRBJ2-3|.|TRBD1|TRBV14|16
TGTGCCAGCAGCCCCCAGGGACAGGGAGGACCAGATACGCAGTATTTT
CASSPQGQGGPDTQYF
>TRBJ1-3|.|.|TRBV7-6|15
TGTGCCAGCAGCTTAGCGGACAACTCTGGAAACACCATATATTTT
CASSLADNSGNTIYF
>TRBJ1-5|.|.|TRBV9|13
TGTGCCAGCAGCGGGGAGGGGGGTCAGCCCCAGCATTTT
CASSGEGGQPQHF
>TRBJ1-4|.|.|TRBV15|15
TGTGCCACCAGCAGAGGTTTGGGGGCGAATGAAAAACTGTTTTTT
CATSRGLGANEKLFF
>TRBJ2-7|.|.|TRBV4-3|14
TGCGCCAGCAGCCAGGCCCACCCCAACTACGAGCAGTACTTC
CASSQAHPNYEQYF
>TRBJ2-7|.|TRBD1|TRBV7-9|12
TGTGCCAGCAGCCAACAGGGGCCCGAGCAGTACTTC
CASSQQGPEQYF
>TRBJ2-7|.|.|TRBV29-1|15
TGCAGCGTTGAAGATCTGGGGGGTAGGGGCTACGAGCAGTACTTC
CSVEDLGGRGYEQYF
>TRBJ1-2|.|TRBD1|TRBV5-6|14
TGTGCCAGCAGCTCCTGGCCCGGGACAGGGGCGAACACCTTC
CASSSWPGTGANTF